This TCR beta chain was recovered during a study of T cell repertoires in cytomegalovirus infection. The CDR3 has 16 amino acids. Germline loops: CDR1 SGHVS, CDR2 FQNEAQ. J lost 1 base, V lost 3 bases, and 9 bases had no gene match. This clonotype was found many times. A single record per CDR3 protein comes from TCRdb applying MiXCR to the reads. The table lists approximately 180,000 distinct CDR3 sequences, roughly a sixth of them singletons, with around 27% in the top ten. V and J are TRBV7-8 and TRBJ2-7; TRBD1 agrees at 7 bases. The sample comprised CD8+ T cells from PBMCs. The clonotype was recovered from a human donor in good health (CMV status not recorded). Some clones in this sample may be carry-over from other donors' samples. The CDR3 is CASSFAGTVSSYEQYF. The CDR3 DNA reads as TGTGCCAGCAGCTTCGCAGGGACAGTCTCTTCCTACGAGCAGTACTTC.